Listed below are T cell receptor beta chains from one sample, sequenced in a study of cytomegalovirus exposure and HLA in healthy donors. Sequencing used immunoSEQ multiplex PCR; TCRdb keeps in-frame clones, though not all of them. This sample has 130,000 or so clones, with less than 85% found just once. Sequencing was performed on PBMCs. These receptors all stem from a woman in her thirties or forties in good health and CMV-seropositive. The CDR3 runs from the conserved cysteine through the conserved F or W. The D gene is left open where the match is weak. The listing skips clone size in some rows; elsewhere it reads once, few, many or a size class.

V gene,clone size,J gene,D gene,CDR3 DNA,CDR3 protein
TRBV6-1,-,TRBJ2-1,-,TGTGCCAGCACGTATGCGTCTACCGGCTACAATGAGCAGTTCTTC,CASTYASTGYNEQFF
TRBV15,-,TRBJ2-3,TRBD1,TGTGCCACCAGCTTCAGGGGGAAAGTCCCAGATACGCAGTATTTT,CATSFRGKVPDTQYF
TRBV28,-,TRBJ1-5,-,TGTGCCAGCAGTTTTCCCCAGCAGGGGCTCAATCAGCCCCAGCATTTT,CASSFPQQGLNQPQHF
TRBV5-4,-,TRBJ1-2,-,TGTGCCAGCAGCTTGGCACCAGGGTCCTATGGCTACACCTTC,CASSLAPGSYGYTF
TRBV29-1,-,TRBJ2-2,-,TGCAGCGTTGCTCCAACTCCACAGGGTACGAACACCGGGGAGCTGTTTTTT,CSVAPTPQGTNTGELFF
TRBV10-3,few,TRBJ1-5,-,TGTGCCATCAGCCAAGGGGGGGCAAGCAATCAGCCCCAGCATTTT,CAISQGGASNQPQHF
TRBV28,-,TRBJ2-1,-,TGTGCCAGCAGTGGTACAGGCTCCACGTACAATGAGCAGTTCTTC,CASSGTGSTYNEQFF
TRBV7-2,-,TRBJ2-1,-,TGTGCCAGCAGCCGTAGCGGAACCCCCTACAATGAGCAGTTCTTC,CASSRSGTPYNEQFF
TRBV6-6,-,TRBJ1-2,-,TGTGCCAGCAGCTCTGACAGAGCCTATGGCTACACCTTC,CASSSDRAYGYTF
TRBV6-4,few,TRBJ1-2,-,TGTGCCAGCAGTCCAGAGGAGCGTTATGGCTACACCTTC,CASSPEERYGYTF
TRBV7-6,-,TRBJ2-2,-,TGTGCCAGCAGCTCCCGGGGATTGAACACCGGGGAGCTGTTTTTT,CASSSRGLNTGELFF
TRBV6-6,-,TRBJ1-2,TRBD1,TGTGCCAGCAGTTGGATAACGACAGGGTTCTATGGCTACACCTTC,CASSWITTGFYGYTF
TRBV29-1,-,TRBJ2-1,TRBD2,TGCAGCTTCCCTTGGGGAGCGGGGGTTGACAATGAGCAGTTCTTC,CSFPWGAGVDNEQFF
TRBV7-3,-,TRBJ2-1,TRBD2,TGTGCCAGCAGCCAAGGCTCCAGCGGGAGCTACAATGAGCAGTTCTTC,CASSQGSSGSYNEQFF
TRBV9,few,TRBJ2-2,TRBD2,TGTGCCAGCAGCGTAGGGCTAGCGGGGGGCCCATACACCGGGGAGCTGTTTTTT,CASSVGLAGGPYTGELFF
TRBV4-1,-,TRBJ2-7,-,TGCGCCAGCAGCCAGAGATACGTCTCCTCAACCTACGAGCAGTACTTC,CASSQRYVSSTYEQYF
TRBV2,few,TRBJ2-7,-,TGTGCCAGCAGTAGGAGCTCCTACGAGCAGTACTTC,CASSRSSYEQYF
TRBV7-2,-,TRBJ1-1,-,TGTGCCAGCAGCTTAGGAGCCCGACTGTTTAAATTGAACACTGAAGCTTTCTTT,CASSLGARLFKLNTEAFF
TRBV4-1,few,TRBJ2-2,TRBD2,TGCGCCAGCAGCTCTCGACTAGCGGGGACCCGTCGCGAGGAGCTGTTTTTT,CASSSRLAGTRREELFF
TRBV19,-,TRBJ1-4,-,TGTGCCAGTAGGGACCGTGGGCGGGATGAAAAACTGTTTTTT,CASRDRGRDEKLFF
TRBV28,-,TRBJ1-5,-,TGTGCCAGTGGCCCTGGCAATCAGCCCCAGCATTTT,CASGPGNQPQHF
TRBV28,-,TRBJ1-4,-,TGTGCCAGCAGCCCCGGGACACGGAATGAAAAACTGTTTTTT,CASSPGTRNEKLFF
TRBV27,-,TRBJ2-7,-,TGTGCCAGCAGTTTGCACGGAGACCGGCAGTACTTC,CASSLHGDRQYF
TRBV6-5,-,TRBJ1-5,TRBD1,TGTGCCAGCAGTTCGGGACAGGACAATCAGCCCCAGCATTTT,CASSSGQDNQPQHF
TRBV7-9,-,TRBJ1-1,-,TGTGCCAGCAGCTCCTCGCGCACTGAAGCTTTCTTT,CASSSSRTEAFF
TRBV6-5,-,TRBJ1-2,TRBD1,TGTGCCAGCAGGGACCTACAGGGGATCTATGGCTACACCTTC,CASRDLQGIYGYTF
TRBV27,-,TRBJ2-3,TRBD2,TGTGCCAGCAGTTTTAGCGGGGGGGCCGGGGATACGCAGTATTTT,CASSFSGGAGDTQYF
TRBV18,-,TRBJ2-7,-,TGTGCCAGCTCACTGACAGTCGACGAGCAGTACTTC,CASSLTVDEQYF
TRBV19,once,TRBJ2-2,TRBD2,TGTGCCAGTAGGGGCGGACTAGGGCTAAACACCGGGGAGCTGTTTTTT,CASRGGLGLNTGELFF
TRBV5-4,few,TRBJ1-2,TRBD1,TGTGCCAGCAGCCCAGAAAGGACAGGGAGGATTGAGGGCTACACCTTC,CASSPERTGRIEGYTF
TRBV2,few,TRBJ1-1,TRBD1,TGTGCCAGCAGCTTCGACAGGGCTAGGTCTGAAGCTTTCTTT,CASSFDRARSEAFF
TRBV7-2,-,TRBJ2-7,TRBD2,TGTGCCAGCAGCTTAGCGTCTAGCGGGGGGCTCTACGAGCAGTACTTC,CASSLASSGGLYEQYF
TRBV5-8,few,TRBJ1-5,-,TGTGCCAGCAGCGCCCCGAGGGAGGGACCGATTCAGCCCCAGCATTTT,CASSAPREGPIQPQHF